The clone carrying this TCR beta chain has a single count. Its target is unknown. These data are taken from a study of brain metastases from non-small cell lung cancer. General observations from the study: Compared with primary tumors, brain metastases showed less T-cell infiltration. In about 64% of brain metastases, T-cell clones were expanded compared with matched primary tumors. Metastases had sparse T cells but largely shared repertoires with primaries.

The length of the CDR3 is 15 residues. V was clipped by 2 bases and J by 7 bases, with 15 bases between them. CDR1 is SGHTA, CDR2 FQGNSA, per germline. Method: immunoSEQ multiplex PCR; TCRdb's copy keeps in-frame clones and lacks some. This sample yields over 1,500 clones, of which approximately 80% are seen a single time; around 13% belongs to the top ten. Material for sequencing was primary lung tumor tissue. J is TRBJ2-1 and V is TRBV7-2, with D perhaps given as TRBD1 or TRBD2 (5 bases each). The sequence was collected from a donor aged 40 or older with non-small cell lung cancer. The CDR3 coding sequence is TGTACCAGCAGCTTAAGGACGAGGGGTACGAATGAGCAGTTCTTC. Amino acids: CTSSLRTRGTNEQFF.